This T cell receptor (beta chain) comes out of a study of T cells in Graves' hyperthyroidism and ophthalmopathy. Amplification yielded TCR beta CDR3 regions, with RNA transcripts as the source. The HTBI primer set drove a first-round RT-PCR of the TCR CDR3. TCRdb analysed the multiplex PCR reads with MiXCR anew, one entry per CDR3 protein. This table has 75,000 to 100,000 distinct CDR3 sequences, roughly 56% appearing once. Only one count was recorded for this clonotype. Germline values: CDR1 DFQATT, CDR2 SNEGSKA (reference sequence). This CDR3 has 15 amino acids. V lost 5 bases to trimming and J lost 3 bases; unmatched junction nucleotides: 8.

The V and J genes are TRBV20-1 and TRBJ1-4; TRBD1 matches at 8 bases. Sequencing was carried out using blood. The TCR sequence derives from a woman aged 35 to 49 with Graves' hyperthyroidism. In DNA form, the CDR3 reads TGCAGTGCTCTACCCCCGGGACAGGCTAATGAAAAACTGTTTTTT. Its protein product is CSALPPGQANEKLFF.